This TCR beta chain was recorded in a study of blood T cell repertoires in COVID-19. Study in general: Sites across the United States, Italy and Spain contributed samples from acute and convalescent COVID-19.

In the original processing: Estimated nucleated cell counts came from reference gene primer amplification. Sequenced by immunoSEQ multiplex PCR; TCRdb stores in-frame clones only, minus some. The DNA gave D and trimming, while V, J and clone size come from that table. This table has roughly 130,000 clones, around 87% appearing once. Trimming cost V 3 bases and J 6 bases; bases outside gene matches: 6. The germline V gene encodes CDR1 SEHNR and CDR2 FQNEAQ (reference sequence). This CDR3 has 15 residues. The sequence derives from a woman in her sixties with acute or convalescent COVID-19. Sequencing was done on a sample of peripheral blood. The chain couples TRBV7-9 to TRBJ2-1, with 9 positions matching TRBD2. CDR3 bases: TGTGCCAGCAGCTTCTTTAGCGGGAGTCCCAATGAGCAGTTCTTC. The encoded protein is CASSFFSGSPNEQFF.